This T cell receptor beta chain is from a study of blood T cells in healthy people across ages. Peripheral blood was drawn, about 9.7 milliliters per donor. A remark on this clonotype: No antigen is known for it.

Germline CDR1 is MNHEY and CDR2 is SMNVEV (reference sequence). This CDR3 has 11 amino acids. Trimming pared 8 bases from V and 4 bases from J, leaving 9 bases between. It was with a sample-barcoded 5' primer and a J-beta primer mix that a second PCR of roughly 7 to 11 cycles was run. A template-switch adaptor with 12 random nucleotides tagged each cDNA molecule. TCRdb ran MiXCR on the 5' RACE reads and lists one entry per CDR3 protein. The table includes about 1,400,000 distinct CDR3 sequences, roughly 64% detected once. Overall study findings and caveats: Among long-lived donors, naive CD4+ cells were more numerous and diversity higher than in aged donors.

The chain carries TRBV27 and TRBJ2-7, with D perhaps matching TRBD1 or TRBD2 (5 bases each). The receptor comes from a man aged 18 to 30 in good health. Sequenced material: blood. This CDR3 is CASGWGYEQYF. CDR3 in DNA: TGTGCCAGCGGATGGGGGTACGAGCAGTACTTC.